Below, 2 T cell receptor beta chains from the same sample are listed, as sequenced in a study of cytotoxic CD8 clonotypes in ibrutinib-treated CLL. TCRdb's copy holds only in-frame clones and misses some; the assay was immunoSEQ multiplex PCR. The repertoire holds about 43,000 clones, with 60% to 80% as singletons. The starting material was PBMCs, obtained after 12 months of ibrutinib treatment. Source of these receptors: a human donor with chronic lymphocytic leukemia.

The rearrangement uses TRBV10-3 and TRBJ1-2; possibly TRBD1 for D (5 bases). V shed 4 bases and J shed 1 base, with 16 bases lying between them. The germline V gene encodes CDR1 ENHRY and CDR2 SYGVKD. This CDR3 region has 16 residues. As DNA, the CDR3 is TGTGCCATCAGTGCCGGGGCCGCAATGTTTAACTATGGCTACACCTTC. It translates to CAISAGAAMFNYGYTF.

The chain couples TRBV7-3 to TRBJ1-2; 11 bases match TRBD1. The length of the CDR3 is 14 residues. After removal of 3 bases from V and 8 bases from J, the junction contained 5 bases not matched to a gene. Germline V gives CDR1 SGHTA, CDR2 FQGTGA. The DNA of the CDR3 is TGTGCCAGCAGCTTGCGAGGGACAGGGGGAGGCTACACCTTC. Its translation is CASSLRGTGGGYTF.